Here is one T cell receptor beta chain with its context. The data were taken from a study of blood T cell repertoires in COVID-19. Whole-study context: T cells, B-cell-depleted T cells, or PBMCs provided the cDNA or gDNA that served as material.

TCRdb's table, derived via immunoSEQ multiplex PCR, lists solely in-frame clones and lacks some. The sample gives 200,000 or so clones, roughly 80% of which show up once; roughly 2.3% is in the top ten. This CDR3 has 14 residues. The germline gives CDR1 SGHAT, CDR2 FQNNGV. V lost 10 bases and J lost 4, with 19 bases in between. The sequence was obtained from a woman in her sixties or seventies with acute or convalescent COVID-19. The V gene is TRBV11-2, the J gene TRBJ1-1; D gene unclear. The sequenced material came from peripheral blood. CDR3 sequence reads: CATHQAGRGTEAFF. The CDR3 nucleotides read TGTGCCACCCATCAAGCGGGCCGTGGCACTGAAGCTTTCTTT.